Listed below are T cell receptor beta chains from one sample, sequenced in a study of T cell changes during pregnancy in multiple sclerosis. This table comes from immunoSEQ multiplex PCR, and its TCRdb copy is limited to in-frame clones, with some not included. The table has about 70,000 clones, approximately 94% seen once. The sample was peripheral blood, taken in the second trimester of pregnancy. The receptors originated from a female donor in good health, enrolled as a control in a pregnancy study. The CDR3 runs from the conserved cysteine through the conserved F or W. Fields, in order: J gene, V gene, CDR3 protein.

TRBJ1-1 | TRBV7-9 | CASRVQGHTEAFF
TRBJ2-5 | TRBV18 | CASSLPGAPQETQYF
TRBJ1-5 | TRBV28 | CASSSTGGNQPQHF
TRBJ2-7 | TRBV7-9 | CASSPRTGQLYEQYF
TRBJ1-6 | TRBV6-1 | CASRRTDNSPLHF
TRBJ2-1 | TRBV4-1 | CASSRGAGGGEQFF
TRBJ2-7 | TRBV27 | CASSFDRGYEQYF
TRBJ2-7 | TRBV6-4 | CASSDRGRREQYF
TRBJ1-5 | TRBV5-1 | CASSLEGDSNQPQHF
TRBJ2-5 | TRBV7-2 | CASSWDMRRETQYF